This record concerns one TCR beta chain sequence. The antigen is undetermined. The data were produced by immunoSEQ multiplex PCR, yet TCRdb's version contains in-frame clones alone and is incomplete. Among about 79,000 clones listed, 65% to 85% were seen once. After removal of 4 bases from V and 1 base from J, the junction contained 7 bases not matched to a gene. Per germline, CDR1 LNHDA and CDR2 SQIVND (reference sequence). The CDR3 totals 16 residues. These data originate in a study of PD-1 blockade in mismatch repair-deficient tumors. Whole-study findings and limits: Tumor-resident clones, often absent from pretreatment blood, expanded after pembrolizumab and then contracted.

TCR sequencing covered a few patients who responded to pembrolizumab. Here the sequenced sample was peripheral blood, taken 44 weeks after starting pembrolizumab. The rearrangement joins TRBV19 to TRBJ1-2, with 9 bases lining up with TRBD1. This receptor was taken from an adult with mismatch repair-deficient cancer. The CDR3 loop is CASSNPQGAVNYGYTF. CDR3 bases: TGTGCCAGTAGTAATCCACAGGGGGCAGTTAACTATGGCTACACCTTC.